A selection of T cell receptor beta chains follows, all from one sample in a study of blood T cell repertoires in COVID-19. The repertoire was sequenced with immunoSEQ multiplex PCR; TCRdb's copy has only in-frame clones and lacks some. The sample lists approximately 140,000 clones, around 81% occurring once. Sequencing used peripheral blood. Receptors originate from a man in his sixties with active or convalescent COVID-19. The CDR3 runs from the conserved cysteine through the conserved F or W. Each record gives: J gene, V gene, clone size, D gene, CDR3 DNA, CDR3 protein. A D gene is named only where the DNA matches it firmly. Rows may omit the clone size; those that give it use once, few, many or a size class.

j_call: TRBJ2-3; v_call: TRBV18; clone_size: -; d_call: -; cdr3_nt: TGTGCCAGCTCACCACCGTTATTGCGTACAGATACGCAGTATTTT; cdr3_aa: CASSPPLLRTDTQYF
j_call: TRBJ2-7; v_call: TRBV5-5; clone_size: -; d_call: -; cdr3_nt: TGTGCCAGCAGCTCACTGTGGGGGGACGAGCAGTACTTC; cdr3_aa: CASSSLWGDEQYF
j_call: TRBJ1-1; v_call: TRBV5-5; clone_size: -; d_call: -; cdr3_nt: TGTGCCAGCAGCCCCAGCACTCATCGGTCCCGGGGGGACACTGAAGCTTTCTTT; cdr3_aa: CASSPSTHRSRGDTEAFF
j_call: TRBJ2-7; v_call: TRBV11-2; clone_size: -; d_call: -; cdr3_nt: TGTGCCAGCAGCTTAGATACCGGCAGGGCCGAGCAGTACTTC; cdr3_aa: CASSLDTGRAEQYF
j_call: TRBJ1-2; v_call: TRBV28; clone_size: -; d_call: -; cdr3_nt: TGTGCCAGCAGTTTAGGCGGCGCGGAGGGCTATGGCTACACCTTC; cdr3_aa: CASSLGGAEGYGYTF
j_call: TRBJ1-6; v_call: TRBV12-3/TRBV12-4; clone_size: -; d_call: -; cdr3_nt: TGTGCCAGCAGTACGAATCGAGTTTCACCCCTCCACTTT; cdr3_aa: CASSTNRVSPLHF
j_call: TRBJ2-1; v_call: TRBV7-2; clone_size: -; d_call: TRBD1; cdr3_nt: TGTGCCAGCAGCTTAGCGCGACGAGCGGGACAGGGCTCCTACAATGAGCAGTTCTTC; cdr3_aa: CASSLARRAGQGSYNEQFF
j_call: TRBJ1-2; v_call: TRBV18; clone_size: -; d_call: -; cdr3_nt: TGTGCCAGCTCACCGTCCCGTGGGGCCTCTGATGGCTACACCTTC; cdr3_aa: CASSPSRGASDGYTF
j_call: TRBJ2-3; v_call: TRBV28; clone_size: -; d_call: -; cdr3_nt: TGTGCCAGCAGTCCTGCCGGGACAGATACGCAGTATTTT; cdr3_aa: CASSPAGTDTQYF
j_call: TRBJ1-2; v_call: TRBV5-1; clone_size: -; d_call: TRBD1; cdr3_nt: TGCGCCAGCAGCTTGGGGACAGGGTTCACCTTC; cdr3_aa: CASSLGTGFTF
j_call: TRBJ1-5; v_call: TRBV6-2/TRBV6-3; clone_size: -; d_call: -; cdr3_nt: TGTGCCAGCAGTTCCAACAGGGAAACCCTTTATAGCAATCAGCCCCAGCATTTT; cdr3_aa: CASSSNRETLYSNQPQHF
j_call: TRBJ1-2; v_call: TRBV6-6; clone_size: -; d_call: -; cdr3_nt: TGTGCCAGCAGTTACTCTGGGGCGGGGTATGGCTACACCTTC; cdr3_aa: CASSYSGAGYGYTF
j_call: TRBJ2-3; v_call: TRBV6-5; clone_size: -; d_call: -; cdr3_nt: TGTGCCACCCGGACTTCCGCTAGCACAGATACGCAGTATTTT; cdr3_aa: CATRTSASTDTQYF
j_call: TRBJ2-2; v_call: TRBV19; clone_size: -; d_call: TRBD1; cdr3_nt: TGTGCCAGTTTGGGACAGGGGGTGGCTGCGAACACCGGGGAGCTGTTTTTT; cdr3_aa: CASLGQGVAANTGELFF
j_call: TRBJ1-2; v_call: TRBV19; clone_size: -; d_call: TRBD1; cdr3_nt: TGTGCCAGTGGACAGGGGGCAAGTTATGGCTACACCTTC; cdr3_aa: CASGQGASYGYTF
j_call: TRBJ1-3; v_call: TRBV28; clone_size: -; d_call: -; cdr3_nt: TGTGCCATTTTAGGAAACACCATATATTTT; cdr3_aa: CAILGNTIYF
j_call: TRBJ1-3; v_call: TRBV7-2; clone_size: -; d_call: -; cdr3_nt: TGTGCCAGCAGCCAATGGACAGTCCTTGGAAACACCATATATTTT; cdr3_aa: CASSQWTVLGNTIYF
j_call: TRBJ2-2; v_call: TRBV7-7; clone_size: -; d_call: -; cdr3_nt: TGTGCCAGCAGCCCCCTCGGCGGGGGCCACGGGGAGCTGTTTTTT; cdr3_aa: CASSPLGGGHGELFF
j_call: TRBJ2-7; v_call: TRBV7-2; clone_size: -; d_call: TRBD2; cdr3_nt: TGTGCCAGCAGCTTGTCCGGTAGCGGGATCAACTACGAGCAGTACTTC; cdr3_aa: CASSLSGSGINYEQYF
j_call: TRBJ2-6; v_call: TRBV18; clone_size: -; d_call: -; cdr3_nt: TGTGCCAGCTCACCACCCAGGGGCAGAACCTTTACTGGGGCCAACGTCCTGACTTTC; cdr3_aa: CASSPPRGRTFTGANVLTF
j_call: TRBJ2-7; v_call: TRBV19; clone_size: few; d_call: TRBD2; cdr3_nt: TGTGCCAGCGCGGGGGAGTCCTACGAGCAGTACTTC; cdr3_aa: CASAGESYEQYF
j_call: TRBJ1-2; v_call: TRBV28; clone_size: few; d_call: TRBD1; cdr3_nt: TGTGCCAGCAGCCGGGACAGGGATTTGGATGGCTACACCTTC; cdr3_aa: CASSRDRDLDGYTF
j_call: TRBJ1-4; v_call: TRBV7-9; clone_size: once; d_call: -; cdr3_nt: TGTGCCAGCAGCTTCACCGCAGGCGGAGGCGGAAAACTGTTTTTT; cdr3_aa: CASSFTAGGGGKLFF
j_call: TRBJ2-3; v_call: TRBV6-5; clone_size: -; d_call: -; cdr3_nt: TGTGCCAGCAGTTACTCTTACGGGGCAGATACGCAGTATTTT; cdr3_aa: CASSYSYGADTQYF
j_call: TRBJ1-2; v_call: TRBV12-3/TRBV12-4; clone_size: -; d_call: TRBD1; cdr3_nt: TGTGCCAGCAGTGTGGACAGGGCGTATGGCTACACCTTC; cdr3_aa: CASSVDRAYGYTF
j_call: TRBJ1-5; v_call: TRBV13; clone_size: -; d_call: -; cdr3_nt: TGTGCCAGCAGCTTGAGGCCGGATCAGCCCCAGCATTTT; cdr3_aa: CASSLRPDQPQHF
j_call: TRBJ1-6; v_call: TRBV12-3/TRBV12-4; clone_size: -; d_call: -; cdr3_nt: TGTGCCAGCAGTTCCAGGGTTTCACCCCTCCACTTT; cdr3_aa: CASSSRVSPLHF
j_call: TRBJ1-2; v_call: TRBV6-5; clone_size: -; d_call: -; cdr3_nt: TGTGCCAGCAGTTATTTGAGGTGGCGTGGCTACACCTTC; cdr3_aa: CASSYLRWRGYTF
j_call: TRBJ2-1; v_call: TRBV5-1; clone_size: -; d_call: TRBD1; cdr3_nt: TGCGCCAGCAGCTTGGACGACAGGGGGCTCGGCCCGTTCTTC; cdr3_aa: CASSLDDRGLGPFF
j_call: TRBJ2-2; v_call: TRBV4-1; clone_size: -; d_call: TRBD1; cdr3_nt: TGCGCCAGCAGCCACACCGGGACAGGGGGCCTAAACACCGGAGAGCTGTTTTTT; cdr3_aa: CASSHTGTGGLNTGELFF
j_call: TRBJ1-2; v_call: TRBV5-6; clone_size: -; d_call: TRBD1; cdr3_nt: TGTGCCAGCATGAGACGGGACAGCAGGTTCTATGGCTACACCTTC; cdr3_aa: CASMRRDSRFYGYTF
j_call: TRBJ1-5; v_call: TRBV4-1; clone_size: once; d_call: TRBD1; cdr3_nt: TGCGCCAGCAGCCACATCTCAGGGGGCGGCAGCAATCAGCCCCAGCATTTT; cdr3_aa: CASSHISGGGSNQPQHF
j_call: TRBJ2-7; v_call: TRBV30; clone_size: -; d_call: -; cdr3_nt: TGTGCCGCGTCTCCCCCCGAGCAGTACTTC; cdr3_aa: CAASPPEQYF
j_call: TRBJ1-3; v_call: TRBV5-4; clone_size: -; d_call: TRBD1; cdr3_nt: TGTGCCAGCCACCGGACAGGTTCTGGAAACACCATATATTTT; cdr3_aa: CASHRTGSGNTIYF
j_call: TRBJ1-4; v_call: TRBV24-1; clone_size: -; d_call: TRBD1; cdr3_nt: TGTGCCACCAGCCGATCGACAGGGGATGGTGAAAAACTGTTTTTT; cdr3_aa: CATSRSTGDGEKLFF
j_call: TRBJ1-2; v_call: TRBV7-8; clone_size: -; d_call: -; cdr3_nt: -; cdr3_aa: CASSLIIPRFGQGASPAF
j_call: TRBJ2-6; v_call: TRBV19; clone_size: -; d_call: TRBD1; cdr3_nt: TGTGCCAGTAGTATTCCCGAGGGGGCTTCTGGGGCCAACGTCCTGACTTTC; cdr3_aa: CASSIPEGASGANVLTF
j_call: TRBJ2-7; v_call: TRBV5-4; clone_size: -; d_call: -; cdr3_nt: TGTGCCAGCAGCTTGGGGGGAGTAAGGCAGTACTTC; cdr3_aa: CASSLGGVRQYF
j_call: TRBJ2-1; v_call: TRBV7-2; clone_size: few; d_call: TRBD2; cdr3_nt: TGTGCCAGCAGCTTATTAGTAGCGGGTACCCACCTCGACAATGAGCAGTTCTTC; cdr3_aa: CASSLLVAGTHLDNEQFF
j_call: TRBJ2-1; v_call: TRBV11-3; clone_size: -; d_call: -; cdr3_nt: TGTGCCAGCAGCCTTCGAGGGGGATACTACAATGAGCAGTTCTTC; cdr3_aa: CASSLRGGYYNEQFF
j_call: TRBJ2-3; v_call: TRBV9; clone_size: -; d_call: TRBD1; cdr3_nt: TGTGCCAGCAGCGCCAGAGAGGGGACAGGTACAGATACGCAGTATTTT; cdr3_aa: CASSAREGTGTDTQYF
j_call: TRBJ2-3; v_call: TRBV7-9; clone_size: -; d_call: -; cdr3_nt: TGTGCCAGCAGCTTAGGTAGAGGCACAGATACGCAGTATTTT; cdr3_aa: CASSLGRGTDTQYF
j_call: TRBJ2-1; v_call: TRBV7-9; clone_size: few; d_call: TRBD2; cdr3_nt: TGTGCCAGCAGCTCCCCGGGACTAGCGGGACAGGAGCAGTTCTTC; cdr3_aa: CASSSPGLAGQEQFF
j_call: TRBJ2-1; v_call: TRBV30; clone_size: -; d_call: -; cdr3_nt: TGTGCCTGGAGTCCTTCTGGCGCCTTACAGGATGAGCAGTTCTTC; cdr3_aa: CAWSPSGALQDEQFF
j_call: TRBJ2-3; v_call: TRBV24-1; clone_size: -; d_call: -; cdr3_nt: TGTGCCACCAGTGACCGGACAGAGGATTCGACAGATACGCAGTATTTT; cdr3_aa: CATSDRTEDSTDTQYF
j_call: TRBJ2-1; v_call: TRBV5-1; clone_size: few; d_call: -; cdr3_nt: TGCGCCAGCAGCTTGAAGGCGGGACTGGAGTTCTACAATGAGCAGTTCTTC; cdr3_aa: CASSLKAGLEFYNEQFF
j_call: TRBJ2-7; v_call: TRBV4-3; clone_size: -; d_call: TRBD1; cdr3_nt: TGCGCCAGCAGCATCGGACAGGGGGGCTACGAGCAGTACTTC; cdr3_aa: CASSIGQGGYEQYF
j_call: TRBJ1-2; v_call: TRBV29-1; clone_size: few; d_call: -; cdr3_nt: TGCAGCGTTGATACAAACTATGGCTACACCTTC; cdr3_aa: CSVDTNYGYTF
j_call: TRBJ2-5; v_call: TRBV5-6; clone_size: -; d_call: -; cdr3_nt: TGTGCCAGCAGCTTGGCCGGCGGCGGGGAGACCCAGTACTTC; cdr3_aa: CASSLAGGGETQYF
j_call: TRBJ2-6; v_call: TRBV5-4; clone_size: -; d_call: TRBD1; cdr3_nt: TGTGCCAGCAGCTCCCCGACAGGGGGCCGCACTGGGGCCAACGTCCTGACTTTC; cdr3_aa: CASSSPTGGRTGANVLTF
j_call: TRBJ2-1; v_call: TRBV20-1; clone_size: few; d_call: -; cdr3_nt: TGCAGTGCTAGTGGGAGGCCACCTGGCAATGAGCAGTTCTTC; cdr3_aa: CSASGRPPGNEQFF
j_call: TRBJ2-7; v_call: TRBV5-1; clone_size: -; d_call: TRBD2; cdr3_nt: TGCGCCAGCAGCCGAGGGACTAGCGGGAGGGCCGTCGAGCAGTACTTC; cdr3_aa: CASSRGTSGRAVEQYF
j_call: TRBJ2-3; v_call: TRBV7-3; clone_size: -; d_call: TRBD2; cdr3_nt: TGTGCCAGCAGCACAGGACTAGCGGGAGCGGATACGCAGTATTTT; cdr3_aa: CASSTGLAGADTQYF
j_call: TRBJ2-2; v_call: TRBV19; clone_size: -; d_call: TRBD2; cdr3_nt: TGTGCCAGTAAGACTAGCGGGGGGACCGGGGAGCTGTTTTTT; cdr3_aa: CASKTSGGTGELFF
j_call: TRBJ2-5; v_call: TRBV19; clone_size: -; d_call: TRBD2; cdr3_nt: TGTGCCAGTAGTCGTACTAGCGGGAGGACCCGACAAGAGACCCAGTACTTC; cdr3_aa: CASSRTSGRTRQETQYF
j_call: TRBJ2-5; v_call: TRBV24-1; clone_size: -; d_call: -; cdr3_nt: TGTGCCACCAGTGATTCAGGCCGGGAGACCCAGTACTTC; cdr3_aa: CATSDSGRETQYF
j_call: TRBJ1-1; v_call: TRBV29-1; clone_size: -; d_call: -; cdr3_nt: TGCAGCGTTGACTGGACCAGGGACACTGAAGCTTTCTTT; cdr3_aa: CSVDWTRDTEAFF
j_call: TRBJ1-2; v_call: TRBV28; clone_size: -; d_call: -; cdr3_nt: TGTGCCACCAACCCCGGGACTCCCTATGGCTACACCTTC; cdr3_aa: CATNPGTPYGYTF
j_call: TRBJ2-1; v_call: TRBV28; clone_size: -; d_call: -; cdr3_nt: TGTGCCAGCACTATCAAAGCTTACCCCAATGAGCAGTTCTTC; cdr3_aa: CASTIKAYPNEQFF
j_call: TRBJ1-4; v_call: TRBV28; clone_size: -; d_call: -; cdr3_nt: TGTGCCAGCAGTTTATCGCTACTTAATGAAAAACTGTTTTTT; cdr3_aa: CASSLSLLNEKLFF